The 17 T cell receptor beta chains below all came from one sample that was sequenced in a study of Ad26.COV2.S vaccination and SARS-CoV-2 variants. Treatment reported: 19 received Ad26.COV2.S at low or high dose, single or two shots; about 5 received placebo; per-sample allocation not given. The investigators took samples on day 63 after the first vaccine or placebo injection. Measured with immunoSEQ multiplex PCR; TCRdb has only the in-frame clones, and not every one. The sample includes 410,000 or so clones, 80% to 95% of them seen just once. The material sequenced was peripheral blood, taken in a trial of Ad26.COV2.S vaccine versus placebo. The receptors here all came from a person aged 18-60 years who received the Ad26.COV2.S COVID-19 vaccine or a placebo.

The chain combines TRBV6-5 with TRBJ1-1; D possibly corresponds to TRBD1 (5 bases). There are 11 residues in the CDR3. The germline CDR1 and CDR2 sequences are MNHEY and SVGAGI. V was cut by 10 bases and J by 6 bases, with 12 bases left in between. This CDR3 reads CATGGAAEAFF. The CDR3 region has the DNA TGTGCCACTGGTGGGGCCGCTGAAGCTTTCTTT.

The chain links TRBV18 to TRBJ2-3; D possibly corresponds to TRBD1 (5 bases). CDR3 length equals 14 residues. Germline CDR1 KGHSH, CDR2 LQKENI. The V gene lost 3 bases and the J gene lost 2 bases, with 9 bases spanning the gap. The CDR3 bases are TGTGCCAGCTCACCTGGACACGCCACAGATACGCAGTATTTT. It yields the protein CASSPGHATDTQYF.

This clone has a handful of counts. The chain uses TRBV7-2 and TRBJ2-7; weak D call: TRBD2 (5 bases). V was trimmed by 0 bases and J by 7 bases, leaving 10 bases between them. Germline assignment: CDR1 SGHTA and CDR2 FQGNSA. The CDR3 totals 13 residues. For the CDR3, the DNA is TGTGCCAGCAGCTTAGCCCCCTCGGGGGAGCAGTACTTC. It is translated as CASSLAPSGEQYF. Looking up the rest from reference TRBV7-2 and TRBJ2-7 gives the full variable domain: GAGVSQSPSNKVTEKGKDVELRCDPISGHTALYWYRQSLGQGLEFLIYFQGNSAPDKSGLPSDRFSAERTGGSVSTLTIQRTQQEDSAVYLCASSLAPSGEQYFGPGTRLTVT.

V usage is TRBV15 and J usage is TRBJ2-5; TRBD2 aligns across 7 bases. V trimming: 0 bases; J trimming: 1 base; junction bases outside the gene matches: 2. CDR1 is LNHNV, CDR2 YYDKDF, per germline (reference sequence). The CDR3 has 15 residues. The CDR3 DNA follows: TGTGCCACCAGCAGAGATTCGGGGGGCCAAGAGACCCAGTACTTC. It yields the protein CATSRDSGGQETQYF.

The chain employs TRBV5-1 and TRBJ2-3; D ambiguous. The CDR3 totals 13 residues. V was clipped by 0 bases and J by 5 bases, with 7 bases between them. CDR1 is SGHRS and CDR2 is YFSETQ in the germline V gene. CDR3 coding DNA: TGCGCCAGCAGCTTGGCTCACGGAGATACGCAGTATTTT. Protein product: CASSLAHGDTQYF.

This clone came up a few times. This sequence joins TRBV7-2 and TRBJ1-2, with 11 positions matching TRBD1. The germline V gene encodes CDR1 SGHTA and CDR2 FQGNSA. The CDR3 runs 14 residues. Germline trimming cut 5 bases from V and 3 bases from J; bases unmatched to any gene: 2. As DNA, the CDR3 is TGTGCCAGCAGCCGGGACAGGGGGGACTATGGCTACACCTTC. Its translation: CASSRDRGDYGYTF.

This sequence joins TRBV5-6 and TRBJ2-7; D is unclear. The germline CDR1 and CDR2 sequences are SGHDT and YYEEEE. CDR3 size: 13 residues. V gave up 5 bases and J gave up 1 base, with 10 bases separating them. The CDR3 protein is CASRGPGSYEQYF. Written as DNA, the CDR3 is TGTGCCAGCAGGGGCCCTGGGTCCTACGAGCAGTACTTC.

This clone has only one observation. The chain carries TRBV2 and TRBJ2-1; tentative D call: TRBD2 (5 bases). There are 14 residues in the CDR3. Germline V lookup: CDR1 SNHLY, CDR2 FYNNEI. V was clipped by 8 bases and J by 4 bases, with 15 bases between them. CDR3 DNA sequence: TGTGCCAGCGTCGAGGGAGACTTATACAATGAGCAGTTCTTC. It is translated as CASVEGDLYNEQFF.

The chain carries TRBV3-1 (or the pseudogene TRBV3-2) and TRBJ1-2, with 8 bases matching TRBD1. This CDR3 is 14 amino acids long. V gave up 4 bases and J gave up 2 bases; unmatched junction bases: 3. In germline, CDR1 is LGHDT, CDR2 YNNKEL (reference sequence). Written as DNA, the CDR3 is TGTGCCAGCAGCCCCTGGGACAGGAACTATGGCTACACCTTC. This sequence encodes CASSPWDRNYGYTF.

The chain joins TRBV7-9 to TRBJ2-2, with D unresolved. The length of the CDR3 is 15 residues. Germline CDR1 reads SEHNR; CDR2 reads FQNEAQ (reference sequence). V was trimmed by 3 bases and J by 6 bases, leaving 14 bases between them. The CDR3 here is CASSFDRFSPGELFF. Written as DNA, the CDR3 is TGTGCCAGCAGCTTTGATAGATTTTCACCCGGGGAGCTGTTTTTT.

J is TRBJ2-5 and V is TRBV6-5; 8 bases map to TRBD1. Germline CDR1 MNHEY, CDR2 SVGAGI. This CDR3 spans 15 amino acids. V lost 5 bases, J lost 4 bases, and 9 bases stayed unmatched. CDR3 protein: CASSQQGGSSETQYF. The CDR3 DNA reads TGTGCCAGCAGTCAACAGGGGGGATCATCAGAGACCCAGTACTTC.

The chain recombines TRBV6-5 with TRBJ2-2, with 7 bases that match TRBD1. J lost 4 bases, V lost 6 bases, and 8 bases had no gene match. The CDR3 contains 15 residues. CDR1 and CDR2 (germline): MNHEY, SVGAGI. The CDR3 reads CASSRQGRATGELFF. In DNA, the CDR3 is TGTGCCAGCAGCCGACAGGGAAGGGCCACCGGGGAGCTGTTTTTT.

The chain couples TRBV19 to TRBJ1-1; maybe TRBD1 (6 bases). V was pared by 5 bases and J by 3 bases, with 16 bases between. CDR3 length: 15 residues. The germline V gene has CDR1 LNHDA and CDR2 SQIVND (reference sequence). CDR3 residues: CASSVQGFSDTEAFF. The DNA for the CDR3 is TGTGCCAGTAGTGTACAGGGTTTTTCGGACACTGAAGCTTTCTTT.

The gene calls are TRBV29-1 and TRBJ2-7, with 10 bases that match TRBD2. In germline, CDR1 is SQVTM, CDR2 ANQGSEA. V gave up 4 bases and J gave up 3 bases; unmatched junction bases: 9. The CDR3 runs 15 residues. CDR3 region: CSVGRRLAGDYEQYF. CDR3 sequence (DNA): TGCAGCGTTGGCCGCCGGCTAGCGGGAGACTACGAGCAGTACTTC.

CDR3 sequence reads: CASSTRGVDTQYF. CDR3 in DNA: TGTGCCAGCTCAACCAGGGGAGTGGATACGCAGTATTTT. The rearrangement joins TRBV18 to TRBJ2-3, with a possible D match to TRBD1 (6 bases). The length of the CDR3 is 13 residues. V was pared by 5 bases and J by 6 bases, with 12 bases between. The V gene's germline CDR1 is KGHSH and CDR2 LQKENI.

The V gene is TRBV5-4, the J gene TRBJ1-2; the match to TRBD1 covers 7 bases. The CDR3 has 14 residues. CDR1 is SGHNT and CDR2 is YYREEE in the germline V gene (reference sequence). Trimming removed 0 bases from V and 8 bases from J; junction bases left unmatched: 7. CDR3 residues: CASSLEQGSRGYTF. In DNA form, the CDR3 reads TGTGCCAGCAGCTTGGAACAGGGGAGTAGGGGCTACACCTTC.

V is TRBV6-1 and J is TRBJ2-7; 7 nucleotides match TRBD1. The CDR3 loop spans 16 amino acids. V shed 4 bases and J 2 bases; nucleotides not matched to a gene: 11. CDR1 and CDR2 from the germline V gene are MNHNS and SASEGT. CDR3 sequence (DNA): TGTGCCAGCAGTGTGACAGGGAATATCGGGCCCTACGAGCAGTACTTC. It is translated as CASSVTGNIGPYEQYF.